This note documents a single T cell receptor (beta chain) sequence. The time point here: patch test 3, about 24 weeks after DPC sensitization. Treatment indicated: therapeutic diphenylcyclopropenone sensitization with weekly scalp DPC. Prior to application of each patch test, blood was drawn. The V segment lost 6 bases and the J segment 3 bases; nucleotides outside the gene matches: 7. The CDR3 extends over 15 amino acids. Per the germline V gene, CDR1 is WSHSY and CDR2 is SAAADI. The sample originates from a study of human T cells and chemical hapten exposure. TCRdb reprocessed the RACE reads with MiXCR, giving one entry per CDR3 protein. The table records some 180,000 distinct CDR3 sequences, more than 20% of them present only once.

This chain uses TRBV10-2 with TRBJ2-3; 9 nucleotides agree with TRBD1. Sequencing used whole blood, obtained in connection with sensitization to the hapten diphenylcyclopropenone (DPC). The TCR originated in a woman aged 35 to 49 with alopecia areata. Some clones in this sample may be carry-over from other donors' samples. DNA of the CDR3: TGCGCCAGCAGACAACAGGGGGCTCGGACAGATACGCAGTATTTT. Translation gives CASRQQGARTDTQYF.